This TCR beta chain emerged from a study of blood T cell repertoires in COVID-19 (dated by TCRdb to 2018 to 2021). Regarding the complete study: Collaborator samples came from the United States, Italy and Spain and covered acute and convalescent phases of COVID-19. Sample metadata almost always included a de-identified subject ID, COVID-19 status, age in years and sex. The prospective study material was composed of cDNA or gDNA derived from T cells, B-cell-depleted T cells, or PBMCs. Where HLA class I and class II types were available, the types were taken from metadata supplied by the sample provider, not from assay-based typing. The samples were drawn from two sources: the first 160 participants of the ongoing ImmuneRACE study, and 950 to 1,500 subjects contributed by 6 global collaborators. Deeply sampled blood TCRbeta repertoires from subjects exposed to, actively infected with, or recovered from COVID-19 were included in the dataset. The repertoires were released in a freely available public database meant as a resource for research on the immune response to SARS-CoV-2.

TCRbeta CDR3 regions were amplified from genomic DNA using the immunoSEQ Assay, a bias-controlled multiplex PCR. From the authors' description of their analysis: The number of nucleated cells in each sample was estimated from the amplification of reference gene primers within the assay. Sequence reads were collapsed and filtered to measure the absolute abundance of every unique TCRbeta CDR3 rearrangement. Productive Simpson clonality was computed per sample as the square root of Simpson's diversity index over productive rearrangements. TCRdb took this table from immuneACCESS and kept in-frame rearrangements with V and J called. Such tables lack part of the clones; where checked against another copy, unresolved V genes explain under half of the gap, and the rest is unexplained. The DNA was the basis for D and trimming; V, J and clone size are from that table. For this sample there are 110,000 or so clones; about three quarters appear just once. The ten largest clones take up about 6.6% of the sample.

Measured from the cysteine to the phenylalanine, the CDR3 is 15 residues long. The read is trimmed to its CDR3 DNA, 45 bases read in frame from base 1. V loses 5 bases, J loses 2 bases, and the germline ends lie 13 bases apart. The germline V gene encodes CDR1 SEHNR and CDR2 FQNEAQ (reference sequence). The study at large found these results: The quantity of clinical and demographic metadata differed by source and by participant and was supplied without curation.

Each collaborating institution followed its own protocols to collect whole blood in K2EDTA tubes. For TCRbeta analysis, collaborator samples were shipped as frozen whole blood, as isolated PBMCs, or as DNA extracted from either sample type. Worth noting for this clone: Its target antigen remains unknown. Base quality data are lacking; no much larger clone is found one base away.

The receptor comes from a man in his 70s with acute or convalescent COVID-19. The sample comprised peripheral blood. The chain couples TRBV7-9 to TRBJ2-1; TRBD2 is a possible D gene, resting on 6 matching bases. The CDR3 region reads CASSRAGTPYNEQFF. The base sequence is TGTGCCAGCAGCCGGGCGGGAACCCCCTACAATGAGCAGTTCTTC. Supplemented by the reference TRBV7-9 and TRBJ2-1 proteins around the CDR3, the complete variable domain is DTGVSQNPRHKITKRGQNVTFRCDPISEHNRLYWYRQTLGQGPEFLTYFQNEAQLEKSRLLSDRFSAERPKGSFSTLEIQRTEQGDSAMYLCASSRAGTPYNEQFFGPGTRLTVL.